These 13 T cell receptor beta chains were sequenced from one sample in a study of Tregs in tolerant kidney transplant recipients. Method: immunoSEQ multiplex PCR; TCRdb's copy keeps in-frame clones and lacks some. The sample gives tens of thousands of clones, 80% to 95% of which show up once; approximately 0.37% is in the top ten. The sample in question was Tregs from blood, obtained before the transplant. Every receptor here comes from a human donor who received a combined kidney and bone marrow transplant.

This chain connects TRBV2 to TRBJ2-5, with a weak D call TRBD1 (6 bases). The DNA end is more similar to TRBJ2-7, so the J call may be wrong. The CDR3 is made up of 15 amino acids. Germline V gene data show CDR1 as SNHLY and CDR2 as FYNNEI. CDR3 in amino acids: CASTISGELGYEQYF. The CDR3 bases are TGTGCCAGCACCATTTCAGGGGAATTGGGTTACGAGCAGTACTTC.

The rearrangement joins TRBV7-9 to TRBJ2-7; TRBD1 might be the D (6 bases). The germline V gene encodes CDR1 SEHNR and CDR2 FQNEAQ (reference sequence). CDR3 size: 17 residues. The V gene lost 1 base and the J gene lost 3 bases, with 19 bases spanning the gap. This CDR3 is CASSLVYRGGHLYEQYF. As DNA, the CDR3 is TGTGCCAGCAGCTTAGTTTACCGTGGGGGACACCTCTACGAGCAGTACTTC.

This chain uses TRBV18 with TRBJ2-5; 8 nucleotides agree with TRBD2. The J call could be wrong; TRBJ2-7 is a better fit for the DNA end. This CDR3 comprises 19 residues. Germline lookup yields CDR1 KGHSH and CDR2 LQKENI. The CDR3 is CASSPRAPPGGLSSYEQYF. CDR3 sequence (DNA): TGTGCCAGCTCACCACGAGCTCCACCGGGAGGGCTGAGCTCCTACGAGCAGTACTTC.

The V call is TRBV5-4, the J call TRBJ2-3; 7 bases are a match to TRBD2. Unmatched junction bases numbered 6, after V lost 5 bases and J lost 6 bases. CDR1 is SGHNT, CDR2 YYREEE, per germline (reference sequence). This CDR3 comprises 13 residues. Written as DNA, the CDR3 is TGTGCCAGCAGGAAGGGGAGGGAGGATACGCAGTATTTT. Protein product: CASRKGREDTQYF.

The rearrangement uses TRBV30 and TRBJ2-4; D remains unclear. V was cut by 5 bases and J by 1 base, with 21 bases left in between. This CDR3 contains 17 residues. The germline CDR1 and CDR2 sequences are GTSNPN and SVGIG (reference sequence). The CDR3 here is CAWYPRVGYVAKNIQYF. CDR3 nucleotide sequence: TGTGCCTGGTACCCCCGTGTAGGGTACGTCGCCAAAAACATTCAGTACTTC.

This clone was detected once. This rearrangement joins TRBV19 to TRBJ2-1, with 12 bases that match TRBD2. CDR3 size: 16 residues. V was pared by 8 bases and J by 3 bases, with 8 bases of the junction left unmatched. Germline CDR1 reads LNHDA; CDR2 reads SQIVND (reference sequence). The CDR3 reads CASAPGTSGFYNEQFF. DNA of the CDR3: TGTGCCAGTGCCCCCGGGACTAGCGGGTTCTACAATGAGCAGTTCTTC.

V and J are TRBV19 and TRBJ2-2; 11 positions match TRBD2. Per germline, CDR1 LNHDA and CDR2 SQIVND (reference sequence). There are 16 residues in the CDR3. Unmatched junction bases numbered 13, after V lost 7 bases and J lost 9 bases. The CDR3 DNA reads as TGTGCCAGTATCCCGACTAGCGGGATTCGAAATCGGGAGCTGTTTTTT. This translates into CASIPTSGIRNRELFF. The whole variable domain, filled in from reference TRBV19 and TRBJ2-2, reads DGGITQSPKYLFRKEGQNVTLSCEQNLNHDAMYWYRQDPGQGLRLIYYSQIVNDFQKGDIAEGYSVSREKKESFPLTVTSAQKNPTAFYLCASIPTSGIRNRELFFGEGSRLTVL.

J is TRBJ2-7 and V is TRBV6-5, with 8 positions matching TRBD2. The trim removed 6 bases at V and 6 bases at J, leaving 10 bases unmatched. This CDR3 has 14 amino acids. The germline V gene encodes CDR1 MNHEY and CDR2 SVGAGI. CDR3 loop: CASSLGLVGGEQYF. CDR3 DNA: TGTGCCAGCAGCTTGGGACTAGTGGGAGGCGAGCAGTACTTC.

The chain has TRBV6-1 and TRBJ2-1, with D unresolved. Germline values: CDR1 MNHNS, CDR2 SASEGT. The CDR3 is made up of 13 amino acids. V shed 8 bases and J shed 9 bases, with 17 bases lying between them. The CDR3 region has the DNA TGTGCCAGCCACCACCGGGCCCTCTCTGAGCAGTTCTTC. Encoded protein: CASHHRALSEQFF.

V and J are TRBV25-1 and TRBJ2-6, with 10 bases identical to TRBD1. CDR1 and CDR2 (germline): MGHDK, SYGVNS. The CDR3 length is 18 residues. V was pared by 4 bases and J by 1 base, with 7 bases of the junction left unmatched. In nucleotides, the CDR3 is TGTGCCAGCAGTGGCCCCGGGACAGGGGTTTCTGGGGCCAACGTCCTGACTTTC. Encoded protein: CASSGPGTGVSGANVLTF.

CDR3 sequence: CASNRGDLQETQYF. CDR3 sequence (DNA): TGTGCCAGCAACAGGGGGGACCTCCAAGAGACCCAGTACTTC. This sequence joins TRBV28 and TRBJ2-5; 8 nucleotides match TRBD1. Germline CDR1 reads MDHEN; CDR2 reads SYDVKM. The V segment lost 7 bases and the J segment 1 base; nucleotides outside the gene matches: 5. The CDR3 covers 14 residues.

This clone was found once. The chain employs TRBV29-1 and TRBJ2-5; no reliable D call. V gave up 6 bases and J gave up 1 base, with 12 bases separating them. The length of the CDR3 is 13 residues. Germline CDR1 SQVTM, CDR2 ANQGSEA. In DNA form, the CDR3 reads TGCAGCGTCCAAAAGGGCTCCCAAGAGACCCAGTACTTC. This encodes CSVQKGSQETQYF.

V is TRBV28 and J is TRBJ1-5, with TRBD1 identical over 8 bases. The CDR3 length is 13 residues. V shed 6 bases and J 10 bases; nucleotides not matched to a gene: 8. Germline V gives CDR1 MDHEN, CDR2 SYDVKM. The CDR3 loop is CASRRQGTSPQHF. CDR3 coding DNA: TGTGCCAGCAGACGACAGGGGACCTCACCCCAGCATTTT.